A selection of T cell receptor beta chains follows, all from one sample in a study of CD8+CD57+ T cells in acquired aplastic anemia. One entry per CDR3 protein, called by TCRdb with MiXCR from the reads. The repertoire consists of 200,000 to 250,000 distinct CDR3 sequences, with 34% occurring once and the leading ten covering 0.9% to 1.2%. Specimen: sorted CD4+, CD8+, or CD8+CD57+ T cells (not recorded which) from PBMCs. The receptors stem from a human donor in good health, serving as a control. The CDR3 runs from the conserved cysteine through the conserved F or W. The D gene is left open where the match is weak. The size field is filled for only some rows; it gives once, few, many or a size class.

>TRBV6-7|TRBJ1-1|.|.
CASSYSGVGVTEAFF
TGTGCCAGCAGTTACTCGGGGGTTGGCGTCACTGAAGCTTTCTTT
>TRBV7-8|TRBJ2-5|many|.
CASSFVLQGTQYF
TGTGCCAGCAGCTTTGTCCTTCAAGGGACCCAGTACTTC
>TRBV29-1|TRBJ1-3|many|.
CSVEDLTDFSGNTIYF
TGCAGCGTTGAAGATCTCACAGACTTCTCTGGAAACACCATATATTTT
>TRBV20-1|TRBJ2-1|.|.
CSASGIGERVSYNEQLF
TGCAGTGCTTCCGGCATCGGAGAGCGGGTCTCCTACAATGAGCAGCTCTTC
>TRBV7-9|TRBJ2-7|many|TRBD2
CASSSAGRALGEQYF
TGTGCCAGCAGCTCCGCGGGGAGGGCCCTCGGCGAGCAGTACTTC
>TRBV7-9|TRBJ1-1|many|TRBD1
CASSLVWGQGSTEAFF
TGTGCCAGCAGCTTAGTTTGGGGACAGGGTAGCACTGAAGCTTTCTTT
>TRBV7-9|TRBJ2-3|many|.
CASSFLAPDTQYF
TGTGCCAGCAGCTTTCTAGCCCCGGATACGCAGTATTTT
>TRBV7-2|TRBJ2-1|many|.
CASSYDRQSYNEQFF
TGTGCCAGCAGCTACGACCGGCAGTCCTACAATGAGCAGTTCTTC
>TRBV20-1|TRBJ2-3|many|TRBD2
CSARATSGSTDTQYF
TGCAGTGCTAGAGCCACTAGCGGTAGCACAGATACGCAGTATTTT
>TRBV10-1|TRBJ1-6|.|TRBD1
CASSRETGVSSPLHF
TGCGCCAGCAGCCGAGAAACAGGGGTCTCCTCACCCCTCCACTTT
>TRBV10-3|TRBJ2-7|many|.
CAISESGGGAEQYF
TGTGCCATCAGTGAGTCGGGGGGGGGGGCCGAGCAGTACTTC
>TRBV15|TRBJ1-2|many|.
CATSRDGVPYGYTF
TGTGCCACCAGCAGAGACGGGGTGCCCTATGGCTACACCTTC
>TRBV7-3|TRBJ1-1|many|.
CASSLLGGTEAFF
TGTGCCAGCAGCTTATTGGGGGGCACTGAAGCTTTCTTT
>TRBV5-1|TRBJ2-2|few|.
CASSYDRNTGELFF
TGCGCCAGCAGTTACGACAGGAACACCGGGGAGCTGTTTTTT
>TRBV7-8|TRBJ1-2|many|.
CASSLDRFPSNYGYTF
TGTGCCAGCAGCTTAGACAGATTCCCCTCTAACTATGGCTACACCTTC
>TRBV7-2|TRBJ2-3|many|.
CASSLVAGADTQYF
TGTGCCAGCAGCTTAGTTGCAGGGGCAGATACGCAGTATTTT
>TRBV7-6|TRBJ2-7|many|.
CASRLGRGAYEQYF
TGTGCCAGCAGACTAGGCAGGGGGGCCTACGAGCAGTACTTC
>TRBV5-1|TRBJ2-5|.|TRBD2
CASGLLSGTQETQYF
TGCGCCAGCGGCTTGCTCAGCGGGACCCAAGAGACCCAGTACTTC
>TRBV20-1|TRBJ1-2|many|.
CSARGPLPNYGYTF
TGCAGTGCTAGGGGGCCCCTTCCTAACTATGGCTACACCTTC